The clone carrying this T cell receptor (beta chain) was recorded at least ten times. This sample is part of a study of HIV-infected patients and healthy controls. TCRdb used MiXCR to reprocess the 5' RACE reads, holding one entry per CDR3 protein. In the table there are about 67,000 distinct CDR3 sequences, about 17% of which are singletons. This clonotype originated in a human donor in good health. Sequenced: CD4+ T cells from blood.

The chain's CDR3 is CSVAYGSQETQYF. The CDR3 bases are TGCAGCGTTGCCTACGGGAGCCAAGAGACCCAGTACTTC. The chain links TRBV29-1 to TRBJ2-5; D is perhaps TRBD2 (6 bases). CDR3 length equals 13 residues. Germline-derived CDR1 and CDR2 are SQVTM and ANQGSEA. The V end was cut by 4 bases, the J end by 1 base, with 10 bases between.